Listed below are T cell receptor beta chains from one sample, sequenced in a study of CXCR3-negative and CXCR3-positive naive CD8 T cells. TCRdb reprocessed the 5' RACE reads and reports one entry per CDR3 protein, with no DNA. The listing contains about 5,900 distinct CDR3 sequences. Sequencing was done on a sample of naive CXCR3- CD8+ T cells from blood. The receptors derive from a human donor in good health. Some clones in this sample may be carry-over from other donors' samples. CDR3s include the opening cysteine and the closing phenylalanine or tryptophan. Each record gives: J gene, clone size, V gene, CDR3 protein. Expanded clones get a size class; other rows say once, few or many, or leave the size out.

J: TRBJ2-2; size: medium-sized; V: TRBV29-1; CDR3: CSAVTSNTGELFF
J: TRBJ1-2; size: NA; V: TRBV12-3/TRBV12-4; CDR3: CASSATGDYGYTF
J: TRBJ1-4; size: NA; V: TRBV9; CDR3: CASSTTTTARSEKLFF
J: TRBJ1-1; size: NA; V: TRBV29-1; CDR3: CSGGPHANTEAFF
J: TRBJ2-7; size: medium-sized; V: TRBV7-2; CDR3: CASSWTMSEQYF
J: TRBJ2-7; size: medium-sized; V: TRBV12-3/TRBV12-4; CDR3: CASSKQGFYEQYF
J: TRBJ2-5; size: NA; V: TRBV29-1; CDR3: CSVVPSPETQYF
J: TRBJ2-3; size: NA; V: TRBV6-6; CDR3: CASSPHGTSTDTQYF
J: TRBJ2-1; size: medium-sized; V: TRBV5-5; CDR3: CASSLGAFSYNEQFF
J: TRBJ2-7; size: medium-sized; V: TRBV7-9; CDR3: CASSSTRDRDYEQYF
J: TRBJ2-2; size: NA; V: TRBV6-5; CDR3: CASSYSSGTGELFF
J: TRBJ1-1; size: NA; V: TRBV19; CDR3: CASSIGGHNTEAFF
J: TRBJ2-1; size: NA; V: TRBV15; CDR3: CATSSRDSLYNEQFF
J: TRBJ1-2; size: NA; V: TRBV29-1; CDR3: CSVERATTNYGYTF
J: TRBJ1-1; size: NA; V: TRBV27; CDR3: CASSLQYMNTEAFF
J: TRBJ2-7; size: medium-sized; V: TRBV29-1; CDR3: CSVEGGQGATYEQYF
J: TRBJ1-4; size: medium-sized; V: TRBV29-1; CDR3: CSAMTRPATNEKLFF
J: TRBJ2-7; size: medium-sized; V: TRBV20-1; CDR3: CSAREPTKYEQYF
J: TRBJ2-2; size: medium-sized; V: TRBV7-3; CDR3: CASSFGRNTGELFF
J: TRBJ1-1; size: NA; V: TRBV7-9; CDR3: CASSSTTDRGSNTEAFF
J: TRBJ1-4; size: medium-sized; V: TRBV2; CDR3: CASSELQQFNEKLFF
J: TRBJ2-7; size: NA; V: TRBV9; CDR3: CASSVGDPYEQYF
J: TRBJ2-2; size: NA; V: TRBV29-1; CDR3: CSVGQKTFGELFF